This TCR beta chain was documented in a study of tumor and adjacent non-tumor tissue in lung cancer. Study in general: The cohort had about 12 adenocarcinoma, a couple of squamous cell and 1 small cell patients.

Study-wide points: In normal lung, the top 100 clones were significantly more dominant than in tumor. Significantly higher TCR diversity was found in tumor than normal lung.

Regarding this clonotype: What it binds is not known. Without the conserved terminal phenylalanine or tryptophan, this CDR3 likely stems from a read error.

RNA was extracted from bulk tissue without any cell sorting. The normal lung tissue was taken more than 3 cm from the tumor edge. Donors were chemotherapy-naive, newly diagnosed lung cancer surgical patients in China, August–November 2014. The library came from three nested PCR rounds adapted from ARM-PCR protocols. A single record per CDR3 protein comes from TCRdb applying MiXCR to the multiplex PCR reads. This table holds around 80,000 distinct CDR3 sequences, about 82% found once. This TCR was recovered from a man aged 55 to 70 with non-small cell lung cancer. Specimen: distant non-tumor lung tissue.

The CDR3 here is CVSSYRTGLTYDQYI. The CDR3 DNA is TGTGTCAGCAGCTATCGGACTGGATTAACCTACGATCAGTACATC. The chain uses TRBV11-3 and TRBJ2-7, with TRBD2 as a possible D gene (5 bases). Per germline, CDR1 SGHNT and CDR2 YENEEA. The CDR3 spans 15 residues.